These T cell receptor beta chains were read from a single sample in a study of blood T cell repertoires in COVID-19. Only in-frame clones appear in the TCRdb table, and some are missing; sequencing was by immunoSEQ multiplex PCR. There are under 250,000 clones in the sample; under 90% occur only once, and roughly 2.5% lies in the top ten. The sample comprised peripheral blood. The receptors stem from a middle-aged woman with active or convalescent COVID-19. Each CDR3 is given with its conserved first and last residue. D genes are given only for firm matches. Not every row has a clone size; where given, it reads once, few, many or a size class.

d_call: TRBD2; v_call: TRBV19; j_call: TRBJ2-7; clone_size: NA; cdr3_nt: TGTGCCAGTAGTATGAGGACTAGCGGGAGAGGAGGTTCCTACGAGCAGTACTTC; cdr3_aa: CASSMRTSGRGGSYEQYF
d_call: NA; v_call: TRBV27; j_call: TRBJ1-2; clone_size: NA; cdr3_nt: TGTGCCAGCAGTTTGAGGCAGGGTTATGGCTACACCTTC; cdr3_aa: CASSLRQGYGYTF
d_call: NA; v_call: TRBV29-1; j_call: TRBJ1-2; clone_size: NA; cdr3_nt: TGCAGCGCAATCGAGAATGGCTACACCTTC; cdr3_aa: CSAIENGYTF
d_call: TRBD2; v_call: TRBV7-8; j_call: TRBJ2-1; clone_size: NA; cdr3_nt: TGTGCCAGCACCGAATGGGGAACTAGCGGGGGATACAATGAGCAGTTCTTC; cdr3_aa: CASTEWGTSGGYNEQFF
d_call: TRBD2; v_call: TRBV2; j_call: TRBJ2-7; clone_size: NA; cdr3_nt: TGTGCCAGCGCTAGGACTAGCGGTAACTACGAGCAGTACTTC; cdr3_aa: CASARTSGNYEQYF
d_call: NA; v_call: TRBV6-5; j_call: TRBJ1-2; clone_size: NA; cdr3_nt: TGTGCCAGCAGTTACTCAGGGAGGCACACCTTC; cdr3_aa: CASSYSGRHTF
d_call: NA; v_call: TRBV24-1; j_call: TRBJ2-5; clone_size: NA; cdr3_nt: TGTGCCACCAGTGATACAACTACAGGGGGGGAAGAGACCCAGTACTTC; cdr3_aa: CATSDTTTGGEETQYF
d_call: NA; v_call: TRBV7-2; j_call: TRBJ1-2; clone_size: NA; cdr3_nt: TGTGCCAGCAGCTTACAGGCGCTCTATGGCTACACCTTC; cdr3_aa: CASSLQALYGYTF
d_call: TRBD1; v_call: TRBV29-1; j_call: TRBJ1-2; clone_size: NA; cdr3_nt: TGCAGCGTCGATACAGACAGGGAAAGCTATGGCTACACCTTC; cdr3_aa: CSVDTDRESYGYTF
d_call: TRBD1; v_call: TRBV10-3; j_call: TRBJ1-1; clone_size: few; cdr3_nt: TGTGCCATCAGCGGACAGGGAAGAGCTTTCTTT; cdr3_aa: CAISGQGRAFF
d_call: NA; v_call: TRBV19; j_call: TRBJ2-3; clone_size: few; cdr3_nt: TGTGCCAGTAGTAATCTGTTTCTTACAGATACGCAGTATTTT; cdr3_aa: CASSNLFLTDTQYF
d_call: NA; v_call: TRBV24-1; j_call: TRBJ2-3; clone_size: NA; cdr3_nt: TGTGCCACCAGTTATCAGGGTCCCCCAGATACGCAGTATTTT; cdr3_aa: CATSYQGPPDTQYF
d_call: TRBD1; v_call: TRBV10-1; j_call: TRBJ1-2; clone_size: once; cdr3_nt: TGCGCCAGCAGTGAGGCCGGGACAGGGAGAGGTGGCTACACCTTC; cdr3_aa: CASSEAGTGRGGYTF
d_call: TRBD1; v_call: TRBV7-3; j_call: TRBJ1-5; clone_size: few; cdr3_nt: TGTGCCGGGCCACCCCGGGACAGGGGTCCGCTCAATCAGCCCCAGCATTTT; cdr3_aa: CAGPPRDRGPLNQPQHF
d_call: NA; v_call: TRBV23-1; j_call: TRBJ1-5; clone_size: NA; cdr3_nt: TGCGCCAGCAGTCAACAACCCATACAGGGTCTTCAGCCCCAGCATTTT; cdr3_aa: CASSQQPIQGLQPQHF
d_call: NA; v_call: TRBV5-1; j_call: TRBJ1-2; clone_size: once; cdr3_nt: TGCGCCAGCAGCCCCAGGGAACTTTGGGATGGCTACACCTTC; cdr3_aa: CASSPRELWDGYTF
d_call: NA; v_call: TRBV7-9; j_call: TRBJ1-1; clone_size: NA; cdr3_nt: TGTGCCAGCAGCTTAACAGACATGAACACTGAAGCTTTCTTT; cdr3_aa: CASSLTDMNTEAFF
d_call: NA; v_call: TRBV5-5; j_call: TRBJ2-7; clone_size: NA; cdr3_nt: TGTGCCAGCAGCCCTTCGAATGGACACTTTAACTCCTACGAGCAGTACTTC; cdr3_aa: CASSPSNGHFNSYEQYF
d_call: NA; v_call: TRBV19; j_call: TRBJ2-5; clone_size: NA; cdr3_nt: TGTGCCAGTAGAGCCGCAGGGTTTTATGAGACCCAGTACTTC; cdr3_aa: CASRAAGFYETQYF
d_call: NA; v_call: TRBV24-1; j_call: TRBJ1-6; clone_size: NA; cdr3_nt: TGTGCCACCAGTGATCCGCGGGAGGGTGGTTCACCCCTCCACTTT; cdr3_aa: CATSDPREGGSPLHF